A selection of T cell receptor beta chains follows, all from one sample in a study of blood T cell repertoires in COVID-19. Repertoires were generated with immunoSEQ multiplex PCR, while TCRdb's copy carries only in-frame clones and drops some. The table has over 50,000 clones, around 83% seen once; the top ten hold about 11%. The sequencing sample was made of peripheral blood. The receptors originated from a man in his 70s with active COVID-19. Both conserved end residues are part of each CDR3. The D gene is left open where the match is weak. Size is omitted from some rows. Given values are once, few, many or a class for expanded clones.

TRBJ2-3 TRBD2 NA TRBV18 CASSPLLAGATDTQYF TGTGCCAGCTCACCACTACTAGCGGGGGCCACAGATACGCAGTATTTT
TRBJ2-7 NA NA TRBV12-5 CASGLQEGYEQYF TGTGCTAGTGGTTTACAGGAAGGGTACGAGCAGTACTTC
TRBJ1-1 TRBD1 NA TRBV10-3 CAISREGQGVTEAFF TGTGCCATCAGCCGAGAGGGACAGGGTGTCACTGAAGCTTTCTTT
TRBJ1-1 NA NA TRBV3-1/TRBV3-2 CASSLSGGDTEAFF TGTGCCAGCAGCCTCAGTGGCGGGGACACTGAAGCTTTCTTT
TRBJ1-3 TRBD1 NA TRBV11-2 CASSLTQGASGNTIYF TGTGCCAGCAGTTTAACACAGGGGGCCTCTGGAAACACCATATATTTT
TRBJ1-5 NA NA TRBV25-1 CASSDPAVREPQHF TGTGCCAGCAGTGATCCGGCAGTTCGGGAGCCCCAGCATTTT
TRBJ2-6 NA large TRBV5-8 CASSPRSNVLTF TGTGCCAGCAGCCCAAGGAGCAACGTCCTGACTTTC
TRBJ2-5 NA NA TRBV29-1 CSGSFPGSPGAQYF TGCAGCGGATCGTTTCCAGGGTCGCCGGGGGCCCAGTACTTC
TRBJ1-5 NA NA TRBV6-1 CASSEAGSPSNQPQHF TGTGCCAGCAGTGAAGCGGGGAGCCCGAGCAATCAGCCCCAGCATTTT
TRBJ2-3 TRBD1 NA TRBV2 CASRAQGRTDTQYF TGTGCCAGCAGAGCACAGGGGCGCACAGATACGCAGTATTTT
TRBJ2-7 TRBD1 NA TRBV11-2 CASSPGTAYEQYF TGTGCCAGCAGCCCCGGGACAGCCTACGAGCAGTACTTC
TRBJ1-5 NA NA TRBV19 CASSTRTRPGQPQHF TGTGCCAGTAGTACCCGGACACGCCCTGGGCAGCCCCAGCATTTT
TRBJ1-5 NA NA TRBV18 CASSPVGDQPQHF TGTGCCAGCTCACCGGTGGGCGATCAGCCCCAGCATTTT
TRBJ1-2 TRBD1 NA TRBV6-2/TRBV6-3 CASSHRTGYYGYTF TGTGCCAGCAGTCACCGGACAGGTTACTATGGCTACACCTTC
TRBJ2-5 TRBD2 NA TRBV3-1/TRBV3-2 CASSSRRAGAETQYF TGTGCCAGCAGCTCCAGGAGAGCGGGGGCAGAGACCCAGTACTTC